A single sample is the source of the 6 T cell receptor beta chains below, sequenced in a study of human T cells and chemical hapten exposure (dated by TCRdb to the early 2020s). The method was RACE. Sequencing used a NextSeq 500. TCRdb reanalyzed the raw reads on its own, using fastp at Q25 for trimming and MiXCR for clone calling, and kept in-frame beta chains. Here each entry gathers all rows of one CDR3 protein and keeps the most common genes and DNA. This sample is represented by approximately 97,000 distinct CDR3 sequences; roughly 8.5% of them were singletons. The ten largest clonotypes hold around 3% of the sample. What this sample's time point label stands for: healthy volunteer bleed at 2 weeks. Unfractionated whole blood was collected in Tempus Blood RNA tubes, and total RNA was extracted from that blood. Material: whole blood. The receptors here all came from a female donor in good health. Some clones in this sample may be carry-over from other donors' samples.

This chain joins TRBV24-1 and TRBJ2-2; TRBD2 aligns across 9 bases. Losses at the gene ends were 0 bases for V and 10 bases for J; bases not matched to a gene: 5. The CDR3 contains 15 residues. Looked up from germline, CDR1 is KGHDR and CDR2 is SFDVKD. As DNA, the CDR3 is TGTGCCACCAGTGATTTGAAGACTAGCGGTGCGGAGCTGTTTTTT. It specifies CATSDLKTSGAELFF.

This clonotype was found a few times. The chain combines TRBV3-1 with TRBJ2-1; 12 positions agree with TRBD2. The CDR3 runs to 17 residues. Losses at the gene ends were 2 bases for V and 0 bases for J; bases not matched to a gene: 2. Germline V gene data show CDR1 as LGHDT and CDR2 as YNNKEL (reference sequence). CDR3 sequence reads: CASSQLAGGYSYNEQFF. In DNA form, the CDR3 reads TGTGCCAGCAGCCAACTAGCGGGGGGGTACTCCTACAATGAGCAGTTCTTC.

This clonotype was found a few times. The CDR3: CSASRGGTGFSYEQYF. The CDR3 bases are TGCAGTGCTAGCCGGGGGGGGACAGGGTTCTCCTACGAGCAGTACTTC. The chain links TRBV20-1 to TRBJ2-7, with D tentatively TRBD1 (9 bases). Germline CDR1 and CDR2: DFQATT and SNEGSKA (reference sequence). The CDR3 totals 16 residues. V gave up 3 bases and J gave up 0 bases, with 18 bases separating them.

This clonotype was seen a handful of times. The genes are TRBV20-1 and TRBJ1-6, with D perhaps TRBD1 (5 bases). Germline loops: CDR1 DFQATT, CDR2 SNEGSKA (reference sequence). This CDR3 comprises 14 residues. V lost 3 bases and J 6 bases, leaving 12 bases between the germline ends. This CDR3 is CSASSPGGNSPLHF. The CDR3 nucleotides read TGCAGTGCTAGCAGCCCCGGGGGTAATTCACCCCTCCACTTT.

V and J are TRBV5-1 and TRBJ2-3; D remains unclear. Germline V gene sequence: CDR1 SGHRS, CDR2 YFSETQ. This CDR3 spans 12 amino acids. V gave up 2 bases and J gave up 3 bases, with 4 bases separating them. In DNA form, the CDR3 reads TGCGCCAGCAGCTTCCGGACAGATACGCAGTATTTT. Residues: CASSFRTDTQYF.

This clonotype was observed at least ten times. CDR3 amino acids: CASSLGPGSHNEQFF. Written as DNA, the CDR3 is TGTGCCAGCAGCTTAGGCCCCGGGAGTCACAATGAGCAGTTCTTC. This chain uses TRBV7-2 with TRBJ2-1, with a weak D call TRBD2 (6 bases). The V end lost 1 base, the J end lost 5 bases, and 12 bases lay between the germline ends. Germline CDR1 SGHTA, CDR2 FQGNSA. The CDR3 contains 15 residues. Full variable domain (remainder filled in from reference TRBV7-2 and TRBJ2-1): GAGVSQSPSNKVTEKGKDVELRCDPISGHTALYWYRQSLGQGLEFLIYFQGNSAPDKSGLPSDRFSAERTGGSVSTLTIQRTQQEDSAVYLCASSLGPGSHNEQFFGPGTRLTVL.